This T cell receptor beta chain comes out of a study of CD8+ T cells in alopecia areata. Researchers sorted pooled cutaneous lymph node cells on the basis of CD4, CD8alpha, NKG2D, NKG2ACE and other markers. This CDR3 region has 12 residues. Germline-derived CDR1 and CDR2 are NSQYPW and LRSPGD (reference sequence). This clone came up a few times. The genes are named according to mouse. The read ends 4 residues before the CDR3 terminus; that terminus is restored from the germline J gene. Once RNA had been extracted, it was reverse transcribed into cDNA to act as the sequencing template. Using immunoSEQ multiplex PCR, the repertoire was profiled, and TCRdb retains in-frame clones only, with some absent. The repertoire has 200,000 to 300,000 clones, none seen only once; the ten largest take more than 1%.

Sequenced input: CD4+ T cells sorted from a lymph node. The TCR originated in a C3H/HeJ mouse with alopecia areata. Strain haplotype at MHC: H2-k. V gene TRBV1 combines with J gene TRBJ2-4; TRBD1 might be the D (6 bases). CDR3 DNA (partial): TGCACCTGCAGGAGGACAGAAAAC. It is translated as CTCRRTEN. The full CDR3 protein is CTCRRTENTLYF.